These 7 T cell receptor beta chains were all obtained from the same sample, sequenced in a study of blood T cells in healthy people across ages (dated by TCRdb to 2014 to 2015). Libraries were prepared through 5' RACE. TCRdb lists the instrument as Illumina HiSeq 2500. The second PCR ran for roughly 6 to 11 cycles and used a J-beta primer mix along with a sample-barcoded 5' primer. The public reads were reprocessed in TCRdb via fastp at Q25 and MiXCR, keeping in-frame beta chains. Duplicate CDR3 protein sequences are folded into a single record with the most common DNA and genes. For this sample the table gives almost 1 million distinct CDR3 sequences, of which just over 50% were detected only once. About 21% of the sample is taken by the ten largest. The source material was blood. Receptor source: a woman aged 60-75 years in good health.

V is TRBV30 and J is TRBJ1-5, with D possibly matching TRBD1 (6 bases). Trimming stripped 1 base from V and 2 bases from J, with 6 bases between. The germline CDR1 and CDR2 sequences are GTSNPN and SVGIG (reference sequence). The length of the CDR3 is 13 residues. CDR3 sequence: CAWSGQGNQPQHF. CDR3 nucleotide sequence: TGTGCCTGGAGTGGACAGGGCAATCAGCCCCAGCATTTT.

The V gene is TRBV4-3, the J gene TRBJ2-1; 10 bases match TRBD1. CDR3 length: 17 residues. V shed 4 bases and J 0 bases; nucleotides not matched to a gene: 6. Germline loops: CDR1 LGHNA, CDR2 YSLEER. CDR3 sequence reads: CASSRGQGRDSYNEQFF. The CDR3 DNA reads as TGCGCCAGCAGCCGGGGACAGGGGAGGGACTCCTACAATGAGCAGTTCTTC.

In this sample, this clonotype turned up a few times. The CDR3 region has the DNA TGTGCCAGCAGCTGGACGGAATCCTACGAGCAGTACTTC. Translation: CASSWTESYEQYF. The chain combines TRBV7-2 with TRBJ2-7; D is unclear. The CDR3 is 13 residues long. Germline CDR1 reads SGHTA; CDR2 reads FQGNSA. With 4 bases removed from V and 1 base from J, the gap between germline ends came to 8 bases.

This rearrangement joins TRBV27 to TRBJ1-5; 7 bases fit TRBD1. J was trimmed by 2 bases and V by 5 bases; bases with no gene match: 6. Germline V CDR1 and CDR2: MNHEY, SMNVEV (reference sequence). The CDR3 is 15 residues long. The CDR3 DNA reads TGTGCCAGCAGTCCGCTAACAGGGGGCAATCAGCCCCAGCATTTT. It is translated as CASSPLTGGNQPQHF.

This clonotype was detected a few times. For the CDR3, the DNA is TGTGCCAGCAGCTTCAGGTCCAACTACGAGCAGTACTTC. Amino acids: CASSFRSNYEQYF. The chain carries TRBV7-2 and TRBJ2-7; no clear D gene. This CDR3 is 13 amino acids long. V lost 3 bases and J 3 bases, leaving 9 bases between the germline ends. Looked up from germline, CDR1 is SGHTA and CDR2 is FQGNSA.

The chain has TRBV20-1 and TRBJ2-7, with D tentatively TRBD2 (6 bases). The CDR3 loop spans 13 amino acids. Germline V CDR1 and CDR2: DFQATT, SNEGSKA (reference sequence). Trimming took 6 bases from V and 2 from J, leaving 14 bases between them. CDR3 protein: CSAPDYPTYEQYF. In DNA, the CDR3 is TGCAGTGCGCCGGACTACCCCACCTACGAGCAGTACTTC.

The J gene is TRBJ2-4, the V gene TRBV10-3; TRBD2 agrees at 16 bases. Matching the DNA end better, TRBJ2-7 makes the J call doubtful. The V gene's germline CDR1 is ENHRY and CDR2 SYGVKD. This CDR3 has 15 residues. The DNA of the CDR3 is TGTGCCACGGGACTAGCGGGAGGGAAAACCTACGAGCAGTACTTC. Translated: CATGLAGGKTYEQYF.